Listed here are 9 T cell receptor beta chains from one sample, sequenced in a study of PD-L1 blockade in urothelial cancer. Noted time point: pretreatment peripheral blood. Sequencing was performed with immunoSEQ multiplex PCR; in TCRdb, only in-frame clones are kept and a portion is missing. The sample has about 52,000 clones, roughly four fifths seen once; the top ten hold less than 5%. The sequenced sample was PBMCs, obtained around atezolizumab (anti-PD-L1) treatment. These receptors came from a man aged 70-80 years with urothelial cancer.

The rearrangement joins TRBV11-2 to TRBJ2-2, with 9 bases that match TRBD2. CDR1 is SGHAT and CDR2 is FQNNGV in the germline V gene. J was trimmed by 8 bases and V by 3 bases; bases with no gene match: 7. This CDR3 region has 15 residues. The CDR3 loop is CASSFGAGGRGELFF. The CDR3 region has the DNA TGTGCCAGCAGCTTCGGCGCGGGAGGGAGAGGGGAGCTGTTTTTT.

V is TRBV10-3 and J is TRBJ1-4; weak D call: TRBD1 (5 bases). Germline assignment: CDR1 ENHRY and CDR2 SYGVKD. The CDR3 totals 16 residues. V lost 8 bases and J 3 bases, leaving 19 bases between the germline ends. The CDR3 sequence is CAIGQQVPEPNEKLFF. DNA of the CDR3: TGTGCCATCGGACAACAGGTCCCCGAACCTAATGAAAAACTGTTTTTT.

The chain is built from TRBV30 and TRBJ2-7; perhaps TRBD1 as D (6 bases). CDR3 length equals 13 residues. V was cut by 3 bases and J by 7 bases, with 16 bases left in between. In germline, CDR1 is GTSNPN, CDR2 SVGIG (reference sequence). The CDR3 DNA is TGTGCCTGGAGCGTCGACAGGTCCGGGGAGCAGTACTTC. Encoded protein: CAWSVDRSGEQYF.

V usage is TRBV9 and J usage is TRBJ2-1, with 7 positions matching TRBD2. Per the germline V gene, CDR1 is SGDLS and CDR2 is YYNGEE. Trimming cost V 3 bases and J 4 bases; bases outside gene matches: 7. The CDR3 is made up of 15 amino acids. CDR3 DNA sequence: TGTGCCAGCAGCGCCAGCGGGGAAACGTACAATGAGCAGTTCTTC. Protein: CASSASGETYNEQFF.

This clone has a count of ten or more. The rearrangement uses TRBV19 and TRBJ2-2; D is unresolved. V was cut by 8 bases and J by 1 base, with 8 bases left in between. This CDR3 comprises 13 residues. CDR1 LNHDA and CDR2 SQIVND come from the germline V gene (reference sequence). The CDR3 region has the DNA TGTGCCAGTGCCGCGAAGAACACCGGGGAGCTGTTTTTT. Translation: CASAAKNTGELFF.

CDR3 sequence reads: CASRNGGRPQHF. CDR3 coding DNA: TGTGCCAGCAGAAACGGGGGGCGGCCCCAGCATTTT. This chain connects TRBV28 to TRBJ1-5; D may be TRBD1 (6 bases). CDR3 length: 12 amino acids. Per the germline V gene, CDR1 is MDHEN and CDR2 is SYDVKM. Trimming pared 6 bases from V and 9 bases from J, leaving 12 bases between.

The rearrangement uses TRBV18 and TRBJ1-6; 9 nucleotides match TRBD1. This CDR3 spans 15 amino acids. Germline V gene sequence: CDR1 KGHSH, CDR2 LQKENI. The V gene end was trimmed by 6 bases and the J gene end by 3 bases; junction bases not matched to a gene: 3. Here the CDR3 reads CASSGQGVYNSPLHF. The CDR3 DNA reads TGTGCCAGCTCGGGACAGGGAGTCTATAATTCACCCCTCCACTTT.

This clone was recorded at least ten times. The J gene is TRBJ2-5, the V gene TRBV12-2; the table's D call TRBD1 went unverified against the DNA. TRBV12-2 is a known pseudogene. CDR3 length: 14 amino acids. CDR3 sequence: CASRAFPLGATQYF. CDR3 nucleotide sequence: TGTGCAAGTCGCGCTTTTCCTTTAGGGGCCACCCAGTACTTC.

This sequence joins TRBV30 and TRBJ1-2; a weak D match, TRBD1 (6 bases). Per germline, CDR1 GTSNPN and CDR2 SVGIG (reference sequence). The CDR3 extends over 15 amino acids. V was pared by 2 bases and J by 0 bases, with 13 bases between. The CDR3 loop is CAWSPGGHANYGYTF. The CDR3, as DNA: TGTGCCTGGAGTCCGGGGGGGCACGCTAACTATGGCTACACCTTC. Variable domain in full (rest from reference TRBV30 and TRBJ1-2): SQTIHQWPATLVQPVGSPLSLECTVEGTSNPNLYWYRQAAGRGLQLLFYSVGIGQISSEVPQNLSASRPQDRQFILSSKKLLLSDSGFYLCAWSPGGHANYGYTFGSGTRLTVV.